The present T cell receptor (beta chain) was sequenced within a study of graft-versus-host responses after intestinal transplantation. Produced via immunoSEQ multiplex PCR; TCRdb's table is partial and in-frame only. The data contain roughly 7,000 clones, around 25% of them singletons. By its share, this clone is large. The CDR3 contains 14 residues. V trimming: 9 bases; J trimming: 2 bases; junction bases outside the gene matches: 7. CDR1 is LNHDA, CDR2 SQIVND, per germline (reference sequence). The sample consisted of alloreactive CD4+ T cells from a mixed lymphocyte reaction culture, taken before transplantation. This sample's subset: CFSE-low proliferating T cells sorted from roughly six-day pre-transplant mixed lymphocyte reaction (GvH or HvG direction). The chain links TRBV19 to TRBJ1-3; 7 nucleotides agree with TRBD1. The TCR comes from a human patient who was an organ donor for intestinal transplantation. The CDR3 DNA reads as TGTGCCAGCTCAACAGGGGCAACTGGAAACACCATATATTTT. It specifies CASSTGATGNTIYF.